This TCR beta chain appears in the sequencing data of a study of blood T cells in healthy people across ages. CDR1 and CDR2 (germline): SGHRS, YFSETQ. The CDR3 covers 15 residues. Trimming shortened V by 0 bases and J by 6 bases, and 16 bases separated the two germline ends. Of note for this clonotype: Antigen unknown.

Findings and limits, study-wide: Measured against age, TCR beta diversity per million T cells decreased in a roughly linear manner.

Alongside a J-beta primer mix, a sample-barcoded 5' primer served in a second PCR lasting about 6 to 11 cycles. CDR3-containing paired-end reads numbered at least 3 million in each sample. From the 5' RACE reads, TCRdb called clonotypes with MiXCR, one entry per CDR3 protein. This sample has some 1.7 million distinct CDR3 sequences, with about 30% found just once. Every donor gave ten milliliters of peripheral blood. The TCR originated in a woman younger than 45 in good health. The sample was blood. The V gene is TRBV5-1, the J gene TRBJ2-7, with a possible D match to TRBD2 (6 bases). DNA of the CDR3: TGCGCCAGCAGCTTGGTGGGGACTGGCGGACTCGAGCAGTACTTC. Protein sequence: CASSLVGTGGLEQYF.